These 31 T cell receptor beta chains came from one sample sequenced in a study of T cell repertoires in cytomegalovirus infection. MiXCR, run by TCRdb on the reads, gives a single entry per CDR3 protein. Of a few hundred thousand distinct CDR3 sequences detected, around 15% appear once; the ten largest clones hold around 9%. Material for sequencing was PBMCs. The receptor set was obtained from a human donor in good health (CMV status not recorded). Some clones in this sample may be carry-over from other donors' samples.

This clonotype was counted many times. The gene calls are TRBV12-3 or TRBV12-4 and TRBJ2-7; 8 nucleotides agree with TRBD1. J was trimmed by 5 bases and V by 3 bases; bases with no gene match: 3. The length of the CDR3 is 13 residues. CDR3: CASSFSGGDEQYF. In nucleotides, the CDR3 is TGTGCCAGCAGTTTTTCAGGGGGCGACGAGCAGTACTTC.

This clonotype came up a few times. The V and J genes are TRBV20-1 and TRBJ2-2, with D possibly TRBD2 on 5 matching bases. CDR1 is DFQATT and CDR2 is SNEGSKA in the germline V gene (reference sequence). CDR3 length equals 14 residues. V lost 0 bases and J 6 bases, leaving 11 bases between the germline ends. The CDR3 DNA sequence: TGCAGTGCTAGAGATTCGCTAGCTTCCGGGGAGCTGTTTTTT. Translated, it gives CSARDSLASGELFF.

The chain links TRBV5-4 to TRBJ2-7, with a weak D call TRBD1 (7 bases). CDR1 is SGHNT and CDR2 is YYREEE in the germline V gene (reference sequence). This CDR3 is 14 amino acids long. V lost 4 bases, J lost 5 bases, and 16 bases lay in between. The CDR3 region has the DNA TGTGCCAGCAGCAGGAGGGACAGCGGCCACGAGCAGTACTTC. Translation: CASSRRDSGHEQYF.

The table lists this clonotype with a few counts. V and J are TRBV6-4 and TRBJ1-2; tentative D call: TRBD1 (5 bases). Germline V lookup: CDR1 MRHNA, CDR2 SNTAGT. Trimming cost V 6 bases and J 0 bases, with 14 bases left between them. The CDR3 is 15 residues long. CDR3 nucleotide sequence: TGTGCCAGCAGAGCCCAGACAGACCCTAACTATGGCTACACCTTC. Its protein product is CASRAQTDPNYGYTF.

The chain has TRBV5-5 and TRBJ2-2; D is ambiguous. The length of the CDR3 is 15 residues. Germline V gives CDR1 SGHKS, CDR2 YYEKEE (reference sequence). Trimming pared 0 bases from V and 1 base from J, leaving 7 bases between. The CDR3 region is CASSLAPGNTGELFF. In DNA, the CDR3 is TGTGCCAGCAGCTTGGCCCCAGGGAACACCGGGGAGCTGTTTTTT.

This clonotype has just a few counts. V usage is TRBV20-1 and J usage is TRBJ2-4; TRBD2 matches at 8 bases. V was clipped by 6 bases and J by 0 bases; unmatched bases: 4. The CDR3 covers 14 residues. Germline CDR1 and CDR2: DFQATT and SNEGSKA (reference sequence). The CDR3 spells CSATSGIAKNIQYF. CDR3 coding DNA: TGCAGTGCAACTAGCGGCATAGCCAAAAACATTCAGTACTTC.

This clonotype has a handful of counts. CDR3 sequence (DNA): TGCAGTGCTAGAGCCGCGGGTAGGGGAAGGGAAAAACTGTTTTTT. It yields the protein CSARAAGRGREKLFF. The chain employs TRBV20-1 and TRBJ1-4; a weak D match, TRBD1 (5 bases). Germline V gives CDR1 DFQATT, CDR2 SNEGSKA (reference sequence). The CDR3 is made up of 15 amino acids. Trimming stripped 1 base from V and 8 bases from J, with 17 bases between.

This clonotype occurred many times. The chain is built from TRBV6-5 and TRBJ2-3; 11 bases line up with TRBD1. This CDR3 has 17 residues. V lost 2 bases and J lost 2; bases outside the gene matches: 6. Germline CDR1 and CDR2: MNHEY and SVGAGI. The CDR3 coding sequence is TGTGCCAGCAGTTACCTACGGACAGGGGGCATCACAGATACGCAGTATTTT. This gives the protein CASSYLRTGGITDTQYF.

This clonotype has at least ten counts. The chain couples TRBV7-2 to TRBJ2-1, with TRBD2 as a possible D gene (6 bases). V lost 5 bases and J 7 bases, leaving 21 bases between the germline ends. The CDR3 has 16 amino acids. Germline V lookup: CDR1 SGHTA, CDR2 FQGNSA. CDR3 in amino acids: CASSPPGRDLSNEQFF. CDR3 sequence (DNA): TGTGCCAGCAGCCCCCCAGGGCGGGACCTTTCGAATGAGCAGTTCTTC.

A word on this clonotype: Given a much more abundant clone one base away, this may be a read error. The chain joins TRBV4-3 to TRBJ2-7; D not resolved. Per germline, CDR1 LGHNA and CDR2 YSLEER. This CDR3 is 14 amino acids long. This chain's CDR3 is CASSPFPNSYKQYF. CDR3 nucleotide sequence: TGCGCCAGCAGCCCCTTCCCCAACTCCTACAAGCAGTACTTC.

This clonotype has at least ten counts. The DNA of the CDR3 is TGTGCAACCCACAGATTCACTGAAGCTTTCTTT. This sequence encodes CATHRFTEAFF. The rearrangement uses TRBV11-2 and TRBJ1-1; unclear D gene. The germline gives CDR1 SGHAT, CDR2 FQNNGV. The CDR3 spans 11 residues. The full variable domain, in which reference TRBV11-2 and TRBJ1-1 provide the parts outside the CDR3, is EAGVAQSPRYKIIEKRQSVAFWCNPISGHATLYWYQQILGQGPKLLIQFQNNGVVDDSQLPKDRFSAERLKGVDSTLKIQPAKLEDSAVYLCATHRFTEAFFGQGTRLTVV.

This chain joins TRBV19 and TRBJ1-5, with D possibly being TRBD1 (6 bases). With 4 bases removed from V and 6 bases from J, the gap between germline ends came to 10 bases. The CDR3 contains 13 residues. Looked up from germline, CDR1 is LNHDA and CDR2 is SQIVND (reference sequence). DNA of the CDR3: TGTGCCAGTAGTACACAGGGCGGTCAGCCCCAGCATTTT. This translates into CASSTQGGQPQHF.

This clonotype turned up a few times. The V gene is TRBV28, the J gene TRBJ2-4, with TRBD2 as a possible D gene (6 bases). V lost 6 bases, J lost 6 bases, and 21 bases lay in between. Germline V gene sequence: CDR1 MDHEN, CDR2 SYDVKM. CDR3 length: 16 amino acids. This CDR3 is CASSHPSSGGVNIQYF. The CDR3 nucleotides are TGTGCCAGCAGCCACCCTTCTTCCGGAGGGGTAAACATTCAGTACTTC.

This clonotype appeared once. The chain recombines TRBV6-2 or TRBV6-3 with TRBJ2-1; 7 nucleotides match TRBD1. This CDR3 comprises 15 residues. Germline CDR1 MNHEY, CDR2 SVGEGT. The V and J ends lost 2 bases and 5 bases, in that order; junction bases with no gene match: 6. Here the CDR3 reads CASSYRTGRNNEQFF. The DNA for the CDR3 is TGTGCCAGCAGTTACCGGACAGGACGTAACAATGAGCAGTTCTTC.

The gene calls are TRBV19 and TRBJ2-1, with TRBD2 matching over 15 bases. Trimming took 7 bases from V and 9 from J; bases not matched to a gene: 4. This CDR3 is built from 14 residues. Germline-derived CDR1 and CDR2 are LNHDA and SQIVND (reference sequence). In DNA, the CDR3 is TGTGCCAGTACTGGGACTAGCGGGAGGACTGAGCAGTTCTTC. Translating gives CASTGTSGRTEQFF.

The chain carries TRBV5-1 and TRBJ1-2; 12 bases line up with TRBD1. Germline V gene data show CDR1 as SGHRS and CDR2 as YFSETQ. This CDR3 contains 15 residues. With 4 bases clipped from V and 4 bases from J, the junction kept 5 bases outside the gene matches. The CDR3 here is CASSNGTGGSYGYTF. For the CDR3, the DNA is TGCGCCAGCAGCAACGGGACAGGGGGCAGCTATGGCTACACCTTC. Full variable domain (missing parts from reference TRBV5-1 and TRBJ1-2): KAGVTQTPRYLIKTRGQQVTLSCSPISGHRSVSWYQQTPGQGLQFLFEYFSETQRNKGNFPGRFSGRQFSNSRSEMNVSTLELGDSALYLCASSNGTGGSYGYTFGSGTRLTVV.

This clonotype has ten or more counts. The rearrangement uses TRBV7-3 and TRBJ1-2; tentative D call: TRBD1 (5 bases). This CDR3 is 15 amino acids long. V lost 5 bases and J lost 3, with 16 bases in between. Germline V lookup: CDR1 SGHTA, CDR2 FQGTGA. The chain's CDR3 is CASSPGRGVYYGYTF. The CDR3 coding sequence is TGTGCCAGCAGCCCCGGGCGGGGGGTGTACTATGGCTACACCTTC.

This clonotype showed up just a few times. The chain couples TRBV6-1 to TRBJ2-3, with 9 bases that match TRBD2. This CDR3 is 13 amino acids long. The germline CDR1 and CDR2 sequences are MNHNS and SASEGT. V lost 6 bases to trimming and J lost 6 bases; unmatched junction nucleotides: 4. CDR3 region: CASRGTSMDTQYF. The DNA for the CDR3 is TGTGCCAGCAGAGGGACTAGCATGGATACGCAGTATTTT.

This clonotype was picked up a small number of times. CDR3 bases: TGCAGTGCTAGAGCCAGGGCAGAGACCCAGTACTTC. Its translation: CSARARAETQYF. The genes are TRBV20-1 and TRBJ2-5, with a weak D call TRBD1 (5 bases). The V gene lost 1 base and the J gene lost 4 bases, with 7 bases spanning the gap. The germline V gene has CDR1 DFQATT and CDR2 SNEGSKA (reference sequence). The CDR3 contains 12 residues.

This clonotype was detected many times. The V gene is TRBV19, the J gene TRBJ2-1; no clear D. The CDR3 has 18 amino acids. Germline CDR1 and CDR2: LNHDA and SQIVND (reference sequence). V was trimmed by 1 base and J by 0 bases, leaving 16 bases between them. CDR3 amino acids: CASSIASVTIGSYNEQFF. The DNA for the CDR3 is TGTGCCAGTAGTATAGCAAGCGTGACAATCGGCTCCTACAATGAGCAGTTCTTC.

The rearrangement links TRBV19 to TRBJ2-1; TRBD2 agrees at 7 bases. V was clipped by 3 bases and J by 0 bases; unmatched bases: 8. Germline values: CDR1 LNHDA, CDR2 SQIVND (reference sequence). CDR3 length equals 17 residues. For the CDR3, the DNA is TGTGCCAGTAGTATCCCGAATCTAGCGGTCTCCTACAATGAGCAGTTCTTC. Amino acids: CASSIPNLAVSYNEQFF.

This clonotype was detected ten times or more. The genes are TRBV20-1 and TRBJ2-3; D might be TRBD1 (5 bases). Germline CDR1 and CDR2: DFQATT and SNEGSKA (reference sequence). The CDR3 spans 13 residues. V shed 5 bases and J shed 2 bases, with 11 bases lying between them. CDR3 sequence reads: CSALYRNTDTQYF. The CDR3 DNA follows: TGCAGTGCTCTCTACAGGAACACAGATACGCAGTATTTT.

This clonotype was counted many times. The chain carries TRBV20-1 and TRBJ1-5; D uncertain. CDR1 DFQATT and CDR2 SNEGSKA come from the germline V gene (reference sequence). Trimming stripped 3 bases from V and 0 bases from J, with 9 bases between. This CDR3 spans 14 amino acids. This CDR3 is CSASGRSSNQPQHF. The CDR3 DNA reads as TGCAGTGCTAGCGGGCGCAGTAGCAATCAGCCCCAGCATTTT.

This clonotype showed up many times. This rearrangement joins TRBV7-2 to TRBJ2-1, with TRBD1 matching 8 bases. Germline V gene sequence: CDR1 SGHTA, CDR2 FQGNSA. The CDR3 totals 14 residues. V lost 1 base, J lost 9 bases, and 5 bases stayed unmatched. CDR3 in DNA: TGTGCCAGCAGCTTAGATCAGGGGGCCGGTGAGCAGTTCTTC. Translating gives CASSLDQGAGEQFF.

Ten or more counts support this clonotype. The chain recombines TRBV6-2 or TRBV6-3 with TRBJ2-1; a possible D gene is TRBD2 (6 bases). The CDR3 spans 15 residues. Germline V CDR1 and CDR2: MNHEY, SVGEGT. V dropped 5 bases and J dropped 7 bases, with 18 bases sitting between them. Here the CDR3 reads CASSPTGLFRNEQFF. Written as DNA, the CDR3 is TGTGCCAGCAGTCCGACGGGACTGTTTAGGAATGAGCAGTTCTTC.

The chain combines TRBV5-5 with TRBJ1-4; D possibly corresponds to TRBD1 (6 bases). The CDR3 length is 14 residues. Germline-derived CDR1 and CDR2 are SGHKS and YYEKEE (reference sequence). V lost 0 bases and J 8 bases, leaving 11 bases between the germline ends. CDR3: CASSLDPGVEKLFF. In nucleotides, the CDR3 is TGTGCCAGCAGCTTGGACCCAGGGGTAGAAAAACTGTTTTTT.

This clonotype was counted at least ten times. V gene TRBV7-8 combines with J gene TRBJ2-2, with TRBD1 identical over 8 bases. The CDR3 covers 17 residues. After removal of 1 base from V and 2 bases from J, the junction contained 6 bases not matched to a gene. Looked up from germline, CDR1 is SGHVS and CDR2 is FQNEAQ. The CDR3 protein is CASSLVGTGYNTGELFF. For the CDR3, the DNA is TGTGCCAGCAGCTTAGTGGGGACAGGATATAACACCGGGGAGCTGTTTTTT.

In its sample, this clonotype was seen many times. This chain connects TRBV19 to TRBJ1-5; possibly TRBD1 for D (5 bases). This CDR3 spans 14 amino acids. V lost 7 bases and J 4 bases, leaving 14 bases between the germline ends. Germline V gene sequence: CDR1 LNHDA, CDR2 SQIVND (reference sequence). The CDR3 protein is CASTVLGANQPQHF. CDR3 coding DNA: TGTGCCAGTACGGTATTAGGGGCGAATCAGCCCCAGCATTTT. Based on the CDR3 plus reference TRBV19 and TRBJ1-5, the full variable domain is DGGITQSPKYLFRKEGQNVTLSCEQNLNHDAMYWYRQDPGQGLRLIYYSQIVNDFQKGDIAEGYSVSREKKESFPLTVTSAQKNPTAFYLCASTVLGANQPQHFGDGTRLSIL.

V gene TRBV29-1 combines with J gene TRBJ1-1; D is perhaps TRBD1 (5 bases). The CDR3 loop spans 11 amino acids. Per the germline V gene, CDR1 is SQVTM and CDR2 is ANQGSEA. Trimming took 4 bases from V and 6 from J, leaving 9 bases between them. The CDR3 DNA is TGCAGCGTTGGGCGGGGCTCTGAAGCTTTCTTT. Translation: CSVGRGSEAFF.

This clonotype was counted at least ten times. This chain links TRBV7-8 with TRBJ2-2; D tentatively fits TRBD1 or TRBD2 (5 bases each). The germline CDR1 and CDR2 sequences are SGHVS and FQNEAQ. The CDR3 length is 16 residues. Trimming removed 2 bases from V and 6 bases from J, with 16 bases in between. This chain's CDR3 is CASSLSERVGAGELFF. In DNA, the CDR3 is TGTGCCAGCAGCTTAAGTGAAAGGGTGGGGGCCGGGGAGCTGTTTTTT.

The chain has TRBV7-9 and TRBJ2-2; D may be TRBD2 (6 bases). Deletions cut 3 bases from V and 4 bases from J, with 9 bases between. Germline V gene data show CDR1 as SEHNR and CDR2 as FQNEAQ (reference sequence). CDR3 length equals 14 residues. In nucleotides, the CDR3 is TGTGCCAGCAGCTTGCGGGGAAGCACCGGGGAGCTGTTTTTT. Protein product: CASSLRGSTGELFF.